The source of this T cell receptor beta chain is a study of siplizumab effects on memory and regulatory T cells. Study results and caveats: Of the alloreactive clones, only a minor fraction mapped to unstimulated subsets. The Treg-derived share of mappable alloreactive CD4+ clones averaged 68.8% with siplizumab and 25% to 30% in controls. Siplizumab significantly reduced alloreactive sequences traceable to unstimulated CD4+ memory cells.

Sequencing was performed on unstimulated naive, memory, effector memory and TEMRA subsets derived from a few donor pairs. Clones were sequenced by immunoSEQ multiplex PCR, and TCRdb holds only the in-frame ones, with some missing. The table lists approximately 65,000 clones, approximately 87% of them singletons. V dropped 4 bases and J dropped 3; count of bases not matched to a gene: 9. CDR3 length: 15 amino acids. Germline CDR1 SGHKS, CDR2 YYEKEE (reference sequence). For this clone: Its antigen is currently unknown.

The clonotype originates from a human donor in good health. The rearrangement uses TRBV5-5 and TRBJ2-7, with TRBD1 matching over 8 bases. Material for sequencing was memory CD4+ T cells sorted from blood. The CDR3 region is CASSPLGDRLYEQYF. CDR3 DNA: TGTGCCAGCAGCCCCCTCGGGGACAGGCTCTACGAGCAGTACTTC.